The rows below give T cell receptor beta chains drawn from one sample of a study of graft-versus-host responses after intestinal transplantation. Some clones are missing from TCRdb's copy, which holds only in-frame ones; the method was immunoSEQ multiplex PCR. The table includes 90,000 to 100,000 clones, roughly 86% detected once. The material sequenced was PBMCs, taken 255 days after intestinal transplant. Source of these receptors: a human patient who received an intestinal transplant, so some T cells may come from the graft donor. Both conserved end residues are part of each CDR3. A D gene is named only where the DNA matches it firmly. The size field is filled for only some rows; it gives once, few, many or a size class.

>TRBJ2-7|-|TRBV5-1|-
CASSWGLAVTPYEQYF
TGCGCCAGCAGCTGGGGCCTGGCGGTAACCCCATACGAGCAGTACTTC
>TRBJ2-1|-|TRBV6-4|TRBD2
CASSDGTSHNEQFF
TGTGCCAGCAGTGACGGGACTAGCCACAATGAGCAGTTCTTC
>TRBJ1-4|-|TRBV6-1|-
CASSSDSLGNEKLFF
TGTGCCAGCAGTTCAGACTCGCTTGGCAACGAAAAACTGTTTTTT
>TRBJ1-1|once|TRBV5-1|TRBD1
CASSSTGVNTEAFF
TGCGCCAGCAGCTCCACAGGGGTTAACACTGAAGCTTTCTTT
>TRBJ2-7|-|TRBV29-1|TRBD1
CSVGTRQGNPGEQYF
TGCAGCGTTGGGACTCGACAGGGTAACCCTGGCGAGCAGTACTTC
>TRBJ1-3|-|TRBV7-2|TRBD1
CASSQGIWGQGGDTIYF
TGTGCCAGCAGTCAAGGAATTTGGGGACAGGGGGGGGACACCATATATTTT
>TRBJ2-3|-|TRBV19|TRBD1
CASRPTGSTDTQYF
TGTGCCAGTAGGCCGACAGGGAGCACAGATACGCAGTATTTT
>TRBJ2-5|-|TRBV19|-
CASSRPGDDLQTQYF
TGTGCCAGTAGTAGGCCGGGAGACGACTTACAGACCCAGTACTTC
>TRBJ1-2|-|TRBV28|-
CASTKSGARGYTF
TGTGCCAGCACTAAATCGGGGGCGCGAGGCTACACCTTC
>TRBJ2-7|-|TRBV6-1|-
CASSEAGLWEQYF
TGTGCCAGCAGTGAAGCCGGCCTCTGGGAGCAGTACTTC
>TRBJ2-1|-|TRBV4-1|TRBD2
CASSQLAGSSYNEQFF
TGCGCCAGCAGCCAACTAGCGGGAAGCTCCTACAATGAGCAGTTCTTC
>TRBJ1-1|few|TRBV6-1|-
CASLKTRQGTEAFF
TGTGCCAGCCTCAAGACTCGGCAGGGCACTGAAGCTTTCTTT
>TRBJ2-5|-|TRBV28|TRBD2
CASSLLLRGAEETQYF
TGTGCCAGCAGTTTGCTCTTGCGGGGGGCAGAAGAGACCCAGTACTTC
>TRBJ2-3|once|TRBV6-4|-
CASSESVTDTQYF
TGTGCCAGCAGTGAGTCAGTCACAGATACGCAGTATTTT
>TRBJ2-5|-|TRBV4-1|-
CASSQGLTVGQQETQYF
TGCGCCAGCAGCCAAGGATTAACAGTGGGGCAGCAAGAGACCCAGTACTTC
>TRBJ1-5|-|TRBV19|-
CASRMTEHNQPQHF
TGTGCCAGTAGGATGACAGAGCACAATCAGCCCCAGCATTTT
>TRBJ2-1|-|TRBV30|-
CAWTGTEYNEQFF
TGTGCCTGGACCGGGACCGAGTACAATGAGCAGTTCTTC
>TRBJ1-1|-|TRBV19|-
CASSIDLNTEAFF
TGTGCCAGTAGTATAGATCTTAACACTGAAGCTTTCTTT
>TRBJ2-5|-|TRBV5-8|-
CASRSLGSLETQYF
TGTGCCAGCCGATCCCTGGGGTCCCTCGAGACCCAGTACTTC
>TRBJ2-7|-|TRBV6-5|TRBD1
CASSLRQGRTYEQYF
TGTGCCAGCAGTCTCCGACAGGGGCGCACCTACGAGCAGTACTTC
>TRBJ2-2|-|TRBV4-2|TRBD1
CASSQVGQGAHTGELFF
TGTGCCAGCAGCCAAGTAGGTCAGGGGGCGCACACCGGGGAGCTGTTTTTT
>TRBJ2-3|-|TRBV4-1|TRBD1
CASSPRDRLSTDTQYF
TGCGCCAGCAGCCCTCGGGACAGGTTGAGCACAGATACGCAGTATTTT
>TRBJ1-2|-|TRBV29-1|-
CSVVDGPNYGYTF
TGCAGCGTTGTTGACGGCCCTAACTATGGCTACACCTTC
>TRBJ2-3|-|TRBV29-1|TRBD2
CSVEDPYFLAGRGDTQYF
TGCAGCGTTGAAGACCCCTATTTCCTAGCGGGGAGGGGAGATACGCAGTATTTT
>TRBJ2-1|few|TRBV18|TRBD2
CASSSTSGRTDEQFF
TGTGCCAGCTCATCGACTAGCGGGAGAACCGATGAGCAGTTCTTC
>TRBJ2-1|-|TRBV28|TRBD1
CASSRTGGGNEQFF
TGTGCCAGCAGCCGGACAGGGGGCGGCAATGAGCAGTTCTTC
>TRBJ1-2|-|TRBV9|TRBD1
CASTGQGYGYTF
TGTGCCAGCACCGGACAGGGCTATGGCTACACCTTC
>TRBJ2-7|-|TRBV28|-
CASRLAEYEQYF
TGTGCCAGCAGGCTAGCTGAGTACGAGCAGTACTTC
>TRBJ2-7|-|TRBV2|TRBD2
CASFTGLAGDEQYF
TGTGCCAGCTTCACCGGACTAGCGGGCGACGAGCAGTACTTC
>TRBJ1-1|once|TRBV27|-
CASSSKSYTEAFF
TGTGCCAGCAGTTCCAAATCCTACACTGAAGCTTTCTTT
>TRBJ2-7|-|TRBV7-9|-
CASSFRDYEQYF
TGTGCCAGCAGCTTCCGGGACTACGAGCAGTACTTC
>TRBJ1-5|-|TRBV9|TRBD1
CASSVGTGGQPQHF
TGTGCCAGCAGCGTTGGGACAGGGGGTCAGCCCCAGCATTTT
>TRBJ1-2|once|TRBV27|TRBD1
CASRRGGNGGYTF
TGTGCCAGCAGGCGAGGGGGCAACGGTGGCTACACCTTC
>TRBJ2-7|-|TRBV30|-
CAWAGTETYEQYF
TGTGCCTGGGCCGGGACCGAAACCTACGAGCAGTACTTC
>TRBJ2-4|-|TRBV19|-
CASTVWELGSAKNIQYF
TGTGCCAGTACGGTCTGGGAATTGGGCTCAGCCAAAAACATTCAGTACTTC
>TRBJ2-3|-|TRBV5-1|TRBD1
CASSRDRGPTDTQYF
TGCGCCAGCAGCCGCGACAGGGGGCCCACAGATACGCAGTATTTT
>TRBJ1-1|-|TRBV27|-
CASRTRRNTEAFF
TGTGCCAGCCGGACACGGAGGAACACTGAAGCTTTCTTT
>TRBJ2-4|-|TRBV5-1|-
CASSLRQGHIQYF
TGCGCCAGCAGCTTGCGGCAGGGGCACATTCAGTACTTC
>TRBJ2-3|once|TRBV9|TRBD2
CASSAPRQAGGPDGDTQYF
TGTGCCAGCAGCGCCCCCCGTCAAGCGGGGGGGCCGGATGGAGATACGCAGTATTTT
>TRBJ2-3|-|TRBV5-4|-
CASSSPLKPDTQYF
TGTGCCAGCAGCTCCCCCCTCAAACCAGATACGCAGTATTTT
>TRBJ2-1|-|TRBV6-6|TRBD2
CASSYLPGGTYNEQFF
TGTGCCAGCAGTTACTTACCGGGGGGGACATACAATGAGCAGTTCTTC
>TRBJ2-5|-|TRBV27|TRBD1
CASSLSGRGRGETQYF
TGTGCCAGCAGTTTATCGGGCAGGGGGCGCGGGGAGACCCAGTACTTC
>TRBJ1-2|once|TRBV9|TRBD1
CASSPGQTSNYGYTF
TGTGCCAGCAGCCCGGGACAGACCTCCAACTATGGCTACACCTTC
>TRBJ1-2|-|TRBV7-8|TRBD1
CASSLATGEAYGYTF
TGTGCCAGCAGCTTAGCGACAGGGGAAGCTTATGGCTACACCTTC
>TRBJ2-7|once|TRBV5-4|-
CASSFVGTYEQYF
TGTGCCAGCAGCTTCGTCGGCACCTACGAGCAGTACTTC
>TRBJ2-7|-|TRBV7-2|-
CASSLSSHEQYF
TGTGCCAGCAGCTTATCGTCGCACGAGCAGTACTTC
>TRBJ1-5|-|TRBV23-1|-
CASKNRDTNSNQPQHF
TGCGCCAGCAAAAACCGGGACACCAATAGCAATCAGCCCCAGCATTTT
>TRBJ2-1|-|TRBV27|-
CASSFLGGFEPRRFF
TGTGCCAGCAGTTTCCTCGGAGGTTTTGAACCCCGCCGGTTCTTC
>TRBJ1-3|-|TRBV12-5|TRBD1
CASGPPGQGRDTIYF
TGTGCTAGTGGTCCGCCGGGACAGGGGCGAGACACCATATATTTT
>TRBJ1-2|-|TRBV5-1|-
CASSTGQSTRGYTF
TGCGCCAGCAGCACAGGACAGTCGACTCGGGGCTACACCTTC
>TRBJ2-1|-|TRBV6-1|-
CASTQDGGDYNEQFF
TGTGCCAGCACCCAGGACGGCGGGGATTACAATGAGCAGTTCTTC
>TRBJ2-7|-|TRBV5-1|-
CASSLWGRYEQYF
TGCGCCAGCAGCTTGTGGGGCAGGTACGAGCAGTACTTC
>TRBJ1-6|-|TRBV28|TRBD1
CASSPAGTVNSPLHF
TGTGCCAGCAGTCCCGCGGGGACAGTAAATTCACCCCTCCACTTT
>TRBJ2-3|-|TRBV9|-
CASSVGNPPDTQYF
TGTGCCAGCAGCGTAGGGAACCCCCCAGATACGCAGTATTTT
>TRBJ1-3|once|TRBV7-2|-
CASSFGSGNTIYF
TGTGCCAGCAGCTTTGGCTCTGGAAACACCATATATTTT